The rows below give T cell receptor beta chains drawn from one sample of a study of blood T cell repertoires in COVID-19. TCRdb's table, derived via immunoSEQ multiplex PCR, lists solely in-frame clones and lacks some. The sample yields about 130,000 clones, 70% to 80% seen once. The sample taken for sequencing was peripheral blood. The receptors stem from a human donor in a cohort sampled during active COVID-19. The CDR3 runs from the conserved cysteine through the conserved F or W.

TRBV19	TRBJ1-5	CASRIWDGTGREPQHF
TRBV3-1/TRBV3-2	TRBJ1-2	CASSHQATRYGYTF
TRBV27	TRBJ2-4	CASSYLYSGIAKNIQYF
TRBV2	TRBJ1-1	CASVNYPTGNTEAFF
TRBV18	TRBJ2-5	CASSGTVLQETQYF
TRBV15	TRBJ1-2	CATSRGGQSYGYTF
TRBV14	TRBJ1-1	CASSPMRTGRVNTEAFF
TRBV19	TRBJ2-7	CASSIGIGDRGPYEQYF
TRBV19	TRBJ2-3	CASSSQGLAGAPQTDTQYF
TRBV9	TRBJ1-1	CASSALGNRGQDTEAFF
TRBV7-8	TRBJ1-3	CASSSRAQGSGNTIYF
TRBV24-1	TRBJ2-5	CATRGTALTQYF
TRBV19	TRBJ2-7	CATRSHESYEQYF
TRBV3-1/TRBV3-2	TRBJ1-6	CASSQIVRSDNSPLHF
TRBV5-1	TRBJ2-7	CASSLAGTGVGYEQYF
TRBV7-7	TRBJ2-2	CASSLAQDRASGELFF
TRBV4-1	TRBJ2-4	CASSAQGLDKNIQYF
TRBV6-5	TRBJ2-2	CASSYTRGTPEGELFF
TRBV4-1	TRBJ2-7	CASSQSLGTGAYEQYF
TRBV19	TRBJ2-1	CASRTSGGDAEQFF
TRBV30	TRBJ1-4	CAWSDGTGDEKLFF
TRBV3-1/TRBV3-2	TRBJ1-2	CASSARGRAIYGYTF
TRBV6-9	TRBJ2-5	CASSYARTSGGDGQETQYF
TRBV28	TRBJ1-6	CASSIIPPTEGSPLHF
TRBV11-2	TRBJ2-1	CASSLMRAGVYNEQFF
TRBV28	TRBJ2-7	CASSHQGATEQYF
TRBV11-3	TRBJ2-3	CASSPRKGGRDTQYF
TRBV5-1	TRBJ2-1	CASTPAGRSSYNEQFF
TRBV9	TRBJ1-1	CASSKTGLNTEAFF
TRBV11-2	TRBJ1-2	CASSFDRGNNYGYTF
TRBV6-6	TRBJ2-7	CASSPGQGEQYF
TRBV5-1	TRBJ2-2	CASSPRTSGAGELFF
TRBV28	TRBJ1-2	CASRYAVDTYGYTF
TRBV18	TRBJ1-5	CASSPPGRHSNQPQHF
TRBV10-2	TRBJ1-5	CASSDEQGSDQPQHF
TRBV5-4	TRBJ1-4	CASSFQGAGEKLFF
TRBV5-4	TRBJ2-1	CASSLGAGGPGNEQFF
TRBV6-1	TRBJ2-1	CASSEGGVRQFF
TRBV5-6	TRBJ2-7	CASSLRGWASYEQYF
TRBV5-4	TRBJ1-2	CASSTGTRNYGYTF
TRBV6-4	TRBJ2-5	CASSDSAGAQETQYF
TRBV6-5	TRBJ2-1	CASSYSVGGYYNEQFF
TRBV19	TRBJ2-1	CASSIGNLEPYNEQFF
TRBV27	TRBJ1-1	CASSPGTGTTEAFF
TRBV7-6	TRBJ1-2	CASSYLRQGAGVYGYTF
TRBV9	TRBJ1-4	CASSVALGADEKLFF
TRBV4-1	TRBJ1-1	CASSQPLYLNTEAFF
TRBV21-1	TRBJ1-5	CASTGGQKDSNQPQHF
TRBV5-6	TRBJ1-5	CASSRDRNGEQPQHF
TRBV28	TRBJ1-2	CASSPGTGRTFSTF
TRBV19	TRBJ2-7	CASSSDRVRYEQYF
TRBV7-6	TRBJ2-7	CASSPPRGWRTNYEQYF
TRBV24-1	TRBJ1-2	CATSGPRRWTGRYGYTF
TRBV7-8	TRBJ1-5	CASSLAQQFNQPQHF
TRBV13	TRBJ2-7	CASSLTPTGSSYEQYF